This T cell receptor beta chain emerged from a study of early T cells in non-severe SARS-CoV-2 infection. This clonotype was counted ten times or more. The CDR3 length is 16 residues. Germline V gene sequence: CDR1 LGHDT, CDR2 YNNKEL (reference sequence). The trim removed 3 bases at V and 4 bases at J, leaving 5 bases unmatched. TCRdb re-called the 5' RACE reads with MiXCR, one entry per CDR3 protein. The data contain more than 45,000 distinct CDR3 sequences, around 13% of them singletons. Material: whole blood. This receptor was obtained from an adult who was a healthcare worker with PCR-confirmed SARS-CoV-2 infection or an uninfected control (not recorded which). The chain joins TRBV3-1 to TRBJ2-7, with TRBD2 identical over 14 bases. CDR3 nucleotides: TGTGCCAGCAGCCACGGGACTAGCGGGGGTTTATACGAGCAGTACTTC. Amino acids: CASSHGTSGGLYEQYF.